The clone carrying this T cell receptor beta chain was seen a few times. Clinicians diagnosed patients from clinical symptoms, serum thyroxine and TRAb, thyroid ultrasound and orbital computed tomography. RNA transcripts provided the source from which TCR beta CDR3 regions were amplified. With the HTBI primer set, the TCR CDR3 went through a first round of RT-PCR. TCRdb fed the multiplex PCR reads into MiXCR, producing one record per CDR3 protein. Altogether hundreds of thousands of distinct CDR3 sequences are present, about 15% being singletons, with the ten largest covering roughly 13%. Trimming removed 6 bases at V and 1 base at J, with 12 bases between. CDR3 length: 14 amino acids. Germline lookup yields CDR1 MNHEY and CDR2 SVGAGI. This sample was included in a study of T cells in Graves' hyperthyroidism and ophthalmopathy.

The clonotype originates from a woman between 18 and 29 years old with Graves' hyperthyroidism. Specimen: blood. The chain joins TRBV6-5 to TRBJ2-5; possible D gene TRBD1, 6 bases. As DNA, the CDR3 is TGTGCCAGCAGGCCCGACAGGATCCAAGAGACCCAGTACTTC. It codes for CASRPDRIQETQYF.